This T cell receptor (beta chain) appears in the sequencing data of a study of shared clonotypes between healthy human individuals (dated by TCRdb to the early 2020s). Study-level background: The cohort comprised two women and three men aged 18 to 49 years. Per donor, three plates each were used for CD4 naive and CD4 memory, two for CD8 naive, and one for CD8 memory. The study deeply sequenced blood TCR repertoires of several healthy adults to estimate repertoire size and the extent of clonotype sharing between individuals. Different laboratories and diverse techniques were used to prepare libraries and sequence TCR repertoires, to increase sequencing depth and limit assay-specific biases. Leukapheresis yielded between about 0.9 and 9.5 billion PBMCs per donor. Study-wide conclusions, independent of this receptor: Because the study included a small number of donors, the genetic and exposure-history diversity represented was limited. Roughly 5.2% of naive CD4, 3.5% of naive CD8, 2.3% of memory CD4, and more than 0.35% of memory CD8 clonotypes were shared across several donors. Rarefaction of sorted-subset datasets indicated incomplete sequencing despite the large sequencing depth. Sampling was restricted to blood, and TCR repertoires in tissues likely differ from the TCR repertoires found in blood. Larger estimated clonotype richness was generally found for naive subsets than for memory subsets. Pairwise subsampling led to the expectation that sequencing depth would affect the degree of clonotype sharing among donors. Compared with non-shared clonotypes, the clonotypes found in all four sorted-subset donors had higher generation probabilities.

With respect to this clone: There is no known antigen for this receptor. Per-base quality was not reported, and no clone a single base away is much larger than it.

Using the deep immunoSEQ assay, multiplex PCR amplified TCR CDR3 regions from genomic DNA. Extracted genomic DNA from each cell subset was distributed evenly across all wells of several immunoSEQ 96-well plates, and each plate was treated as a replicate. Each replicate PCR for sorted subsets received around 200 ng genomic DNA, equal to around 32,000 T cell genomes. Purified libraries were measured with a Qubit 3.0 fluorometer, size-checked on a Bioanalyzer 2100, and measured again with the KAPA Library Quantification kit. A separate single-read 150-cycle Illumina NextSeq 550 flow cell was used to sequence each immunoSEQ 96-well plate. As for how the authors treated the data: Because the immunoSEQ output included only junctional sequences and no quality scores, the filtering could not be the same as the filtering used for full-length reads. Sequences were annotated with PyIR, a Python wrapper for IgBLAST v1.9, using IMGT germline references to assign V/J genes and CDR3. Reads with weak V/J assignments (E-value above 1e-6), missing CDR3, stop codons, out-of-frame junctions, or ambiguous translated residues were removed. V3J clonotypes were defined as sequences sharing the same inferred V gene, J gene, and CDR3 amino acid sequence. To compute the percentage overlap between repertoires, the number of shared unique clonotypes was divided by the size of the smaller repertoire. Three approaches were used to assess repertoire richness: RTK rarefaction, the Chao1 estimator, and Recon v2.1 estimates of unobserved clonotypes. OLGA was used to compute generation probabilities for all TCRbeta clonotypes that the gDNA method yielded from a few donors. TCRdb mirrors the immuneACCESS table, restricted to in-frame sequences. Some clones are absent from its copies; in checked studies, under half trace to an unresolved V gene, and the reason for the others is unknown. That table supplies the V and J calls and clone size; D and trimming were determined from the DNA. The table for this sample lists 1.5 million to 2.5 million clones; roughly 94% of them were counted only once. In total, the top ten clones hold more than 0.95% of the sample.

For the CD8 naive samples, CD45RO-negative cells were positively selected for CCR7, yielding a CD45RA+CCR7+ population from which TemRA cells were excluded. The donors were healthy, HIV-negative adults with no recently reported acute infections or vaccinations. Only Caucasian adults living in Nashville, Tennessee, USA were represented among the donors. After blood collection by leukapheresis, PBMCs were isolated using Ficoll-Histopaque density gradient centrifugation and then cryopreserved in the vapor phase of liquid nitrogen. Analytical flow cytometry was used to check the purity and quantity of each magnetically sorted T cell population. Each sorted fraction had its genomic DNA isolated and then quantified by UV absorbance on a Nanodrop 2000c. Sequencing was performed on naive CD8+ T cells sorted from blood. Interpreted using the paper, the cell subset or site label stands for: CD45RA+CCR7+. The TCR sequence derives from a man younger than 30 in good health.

The sequence in DNA is TGCAGCGTTGAAGGGACCTCCGGGGAACCCACAGATACGCAGTATTTT. Its translation is CSVEGTSGEPTDTQYF. Recombination joined TRBV29-1 with TRBJ2-3; TRBD2 is perhaps the D gene, given 5 matching bases. From its cysteine to its phenylalanine, the CDR3 spans 16 amino acids. The DNA shown is the 48-base CDR3, in frame from base 1. As encoded in the germline V gene, CDR1 is SQVTM while CDR2 is ANQGSEA. Trimming at the junction amounts to 1 base on V and 2 bases on J, and the germline ends lie 16 bases apart.